The 24 T cell receptor beta chains reported below all come from one sample, sequenced in a study of CD8 T cells in Susac syndrome. RNA amounts of roughly 0.45 to 1 ug underwent reverse transcription with random hexamers. TCRdb reprocessed the immunoSEQ multiplex PCR reads with MiXCR, giving one entry per CDR3 protein. The table records roughly 150,000 distinct CDR3 sequences, approximately 95% of them present only once. Sequenced sample: CD8+ T cells from PBMCs. These receptor sequences come from a human donor with Susac syndrome.

The V gene is TRBV6-6, the J gene TRBJ2-1; TRBD2 matches at 9 bases. V dropped 2 bases and J dropped 5; count of bases not matched to a gene: 4. Germline values: CDR1 MNHNY, CDR2 SVGAGI (reference sequence). The CDR3 contains 15 residues. This CDR3 is CASSYVLAGDNEQFF. Written as DNA, the CDR3 is TGTGCCAGCAGTTACGTGTTAGCGGGAGACAATGAGCAGTTCTTC.

The chain carries TRBV15 and TRBJ1-5; D unclear. Trimming took off 0 bases at V and 0 bases at J, with 6 bases between the two ends. The CDR3 spans 15 residues. Germline assignment: CDR1 LNHNV and CDR2 YYDKDF (reference sequence). DNA of the CDR3: TGTGCCACCAGCAGAGACAGAGATAGCAATCAGCCCCAGCATTTT. As protein: CATSRDRDSNQPQHF.

The J gene is TRBJ2-6, the V gene TRBV25-1; D unresolved. The CDR3 consists of 15 residues. V was pared by 4 bases and J by 0 bases, with 7 bases between. Looked up from germline, CDR1 is MGHDK and CDR2 is SYGVNS. The CDR3 bases are TGTGCCAGCAGTGGAATACACTCTGGGGCCAACGTCCTGACTTTC. Protein: CASSGIHSGANVLTF.

V usage is TRBV12-3 or TRBV12-4 and J usage is TRBJ2-1; TRBD2 matches 10 bases. J lost 1 base, V lost 7 bases, and 7 bases had no gene match. The CDR3 covers 16 residues. This CDR3 is CASKSLAGASYNEQFF. CDR3 in DNA: TGTGCCAGCAAATCCCTAGCGGGAGCTTCCTACAATGAGCAGTTCTTC.

The chain links TRBV29-1 to TRBJ1-3; TRBD1 agrees at 9 bases. The CDR3 extends over 14 amino acids. Trimming removed 6 bases from V and 4 bases from J; junction bases left unmatched: 7. CDR1 SQVTM and CDR2 ANQGSEA come from the germline V gene. CDR3 loop: CSVVGTGRGNTIYF. As DNA, the CDR3 is TGCAGCGTCGTGGGGACAGGGCGAGGAAACACCATATATTTT.

This chain uses TRBV6-1 with TRBJ1-5; D ambiguous. The germline V gene encodes CDR1 MNHNS and CDR2 SASEGT. This CDR3 has 14 residues. V dropped 6 bases and J dropped 0 bases, with 9 bases sitting between them. The CDR3: CASRVDYSNQPQHF. CDR3 nucleotides: TGTGCCAGCAGGGTGGATTATAGCAATCAGCCCCAGCATTTT.

This rearrangement joins TRBV18 to TRBJ1-5; D gene ambiguous. CDR1 is KGHSH and CDR2 is LQKENI in the germline V gene. This CDR3 region has 12 residues. The ends were cut back, 6 bases at V and 6 bases at J, with 9 bases in the middle. The CDR3 sequence: CASSRDPQPQHF. CDR3 nucleotides: TGTGCCAGCTCCCGAGACCCTCAGCCCCAGCATTTT.

This clonotype appeared a single time. The V call is TRBV6-5, the J call TRBJ2-7, with 9 bases matching TRBD1. Germline V gene data show CDR1 as MNHEY and CDR2 as SVGAGI. Unmatched junction bases numbered 15, after V lost 2 bases and J lost 4 bases. The CDR3 is 18 residues long. In DNA, the CDR3 is TGTGCCAGCAGTTACAATCGGGACAGGGAAGTTTCTCCGTACGAGCAGTACTTC. Its protein product is CASSYNRDREVSPYEQYF.

V is TRBV4-1 and J is TRBJ1-1; D gene unclear. The CDR3 covers 13 residues. The V gene's germline CDR1 is MGHRA and CDR2 YSYEKL. Between the trimmed V and J ends, which lost 1 base and 1 base, there was a span of 4 bases. Here the CDR3 reads CASSQAPNTEAFF. The DNA of the CDR3 is TGCGCCAGCAGCCAAGCACCGAACACTGAAGCTTTCTTT.

This chain connects TRBV7-6 to TRBJ2-7; D is unclear. CDR1 and CDR2 from the germline V gene are SGHVS and FNYEAQ. Trimming took off 4 bases at V and 6 bases at J, with 19 bases between the two ends. This CDR3 is 15 amino acids long. The CDR3 coding sequence is TGTGCCAGCAGCTCGGAAATAGGGTCGAGCAGCGAGCAGTACTTC. Protein: CASSSEIGSSSEQYF.

CDR3 region: CASSSTSTSGSFYEQYF. In nucleotides, the CDR3 is TGTGCCAGCAGCTCCACTTCGACTAGCGGGAGTTTCTACGAGCAGTACTTC. J is TRBJ2-7 and V is TRBV7-9; 12 nucleotides align to TRBD2. With V trimmed by 4 bases and J by 3 bases, 10 bases remained unmatched. Germline-derived CDR1 and CDR2 are SEHNR and FQNEAQ (reference sequence). This CDR3 is 17 amino acids long.

The gene calls are TRBV2 and TRBJ2-2; TRBD2 agrees at 9 bases. Germline values: CDR1 SNHLY, CDR2 FYNNEI. The CDR3 totals 15 residues. V gave up 8 bases and J gave up 7 bases; unmatched junction bases: 11. In nucleotides, the CDR3 is TGTGCCAGCCGGGCTAGCGGGGTTCCTGGCGGGGAGCTGTTTTTT. Translating it yields CASRASGVPGGELFF.

The rearrangement uses TRBV29-1 and TRBJ2-7; either TRBD1 or TRBD2 may fit D (7 bases each). The length of the CDR3 is 13 residues. V was clipped by 3 bases and J by 3 bases, with 12 bases between them. Germline values: CDR1 SQVTM, CDR2 ANQGSEA. CDR3 amino acids: CSVEGRGGYEQYF. In nucleotides, the CDR3 is TGCAGCGTTGAGGGCAGGGGGGGCTACGAGCAGTACTTC.

The J gene is TRBJ1-2, the V gene TRBV30; 9 bases agree with TRBD1. Germline lookup yields CDR1 GTSNPN and CDR2 SVGIG (reference sequence). V shed 1 base, J shed 3 bases, and the junction held 9 bases outside the gene matches. The length of the CDR3 is 16 residues. CDR3 DNA sequence: TGTGCCTGGAGTGGATACTCACAGGGGGCGGACTATGGCTACACCTTC. Encoded protein: CAWSGYSQGADYGYTF. The whole variable domain, filled in from reference TRBV30 and TRBJ1-2, reads SQTIHQWPATLVQPVGSPLSLECTVEGTSNPNLYWYRQAAGRGLQLLFYSVGIGQISSEVPQNLSASRPQDRQFILSSKKLLLSDSGFYLCAWSGYSQGADYGYTFGSGTRLTVV.

J is TRBJ2-7 and V is TRBV30; D might be TRBD1 (6 bases). CDR3 length: 16 residues. Germline values: CDR1 GTSNPN, CDR2 SVGIG (reference sequence). Trimming took off 0 bases at V and 7 bases at J, with 22 bases between the two ends. CDR3 sequence: CAWSVPQGIPGLEQYF. The CDR3 nucleotides read TGTGCCTGGAGTGTCCCGCAGGGGATCCCAGGGTTGGAGCAGTACTTC. The variable domain in full, with the rest retrieved from reference TRBV30 and TRBJ2-7, is SQTIHQWPATLVQPVGSPLSLECTVEGTSNPNLYWYRQAAGRGLQLLFYSVGIGQISSEVPQNLSASRPQDRQFILSSKKLLLSDSGFYLCAWSVPQGIPGLEQYFGPGTRLTVT.

V gene TRBV3-1 combines with J gene TRBJ2-1, with 8 positions matching TRBD2. The CDR3 totals 17 residues. V shed 7 bases and J 9 bases; nucleotides not matched to a gene: 20. Germline assignment: CDR1 LGHDT and CDR2 YNNKEL (reference sequence). CDR3 bases: TGTGCCAGCAACGTGAAAGGCCCAGCGGGAGAATCGGGTGAGCAGTTCTTC. The encoded protein is CASNVKGPAGESGEQFF.

The rearrangement links TRBV7-9 to TRBJ2-7, with D perhaps matching TRBD2 (6 bases). Looked up from germline, CDR1 is SEHNR and CDR2 is FQNEAQ (reference sequence). The CDR3 consists of 13 residues. The V end lost 1 base, the J end lost 3 bases, and 7 bases lay between the germline ends. In DNA form, the CDR3 reads TGTGCCAGCAGCTTAGTTAGCGGCTACGAGCAGTACTTC. This gives the protein CASSLVSGYEQYF.

J is TRBJ2-1 and V is TRBV12-3 or TRBV12-4; D remains ambiguous. V lost 6 bases and J 7 bases, leaving 7 bases between the germline ends. CDR3 length: 11 residues. As DNA, the CDR3 is TGTGCCAGCAGCCCGAGAAATGAGCAGTTCTTC. It yields the protein CASSPRNEQFF.

The chain combines TRBV1 with TRBJ2-4; the D segment call TRBD2 is taken from the table without a DNA check. TRBV1 is a recognized pseudogene. CDR3 length: 13 residues. The CDR3 nucleotides are TGCACCAGCAGCCAAGGGGCCGACCGCCAGGAGTACTTC. It specifies CTSSQGADRQEYF.

The chain carries TRBV20-1 and TRBJ2-1, with D unresolved. Trimming pared 6 bases from V and 12 bases from J, leaving 15 bases between. The germline V gene has CDR1 DFQATT and CDR2 SNEGSKA (reference sequence). The CDR3 spans 11 residues. CDR3 sequence (DNA): TGCAGTGCCCTGGGTGAGGTGGGGCAGTTCTTC. It translates to CSALGEVGQFF.

J is TRBJ1-1 and V is TRBV7-9; 9 bases map to TRBD1. The germline CDR1 and CDR2 sequences are SEHNR and FQNEAQ (reference sequence). The CDR3 has 14 residues. The J segment lost 3 bases and the V segment lost 5 bases, leaving 4 bases of the junction unmatched. The CDR3 bases are TGTGCCAGCAGCCAGACAGGGGGTCACACTGAAGCTTTCTTT. This codes for CASSQTGGHTEAFF.

The chain couples TRBV5-4 to TRBJ2-1; D not resolved. Germline CDR1 SGHNT, CDR2 YYREEE (reference sequence). The CDR3 totals 13 residues. Trimming removed 5 bases at V and 6 bases at J, with 12 bases between. Written as DNA, the CDR3 is TGTGCCAGCAGGGTGGGCAGTTCCAATGAGCAGTTCTTC. Translation gives CASRVGSSNEQFF.

This sequence joins TRBV28 and TRBJ2-6; D is perhaps TRBD1 (5 bases). The germline gives CDR1 MDHEN, CDR2 SYDVKM. The CDR3 runs to 17 residues. The germline V and J ends were trimmed by 6 bases and 0 bases, with 15 bases remaining between them. In DNA form, the CDR3 reads TGTGCCAGCAGCCTATATACTACAGGCTCTGGGGCCAACGTCCTGACTTTC. Its translation: CASSLYTTGSGANVLTF.

This chain joins TRBV28 and TRBJ2-1, with TRBD2 matching 9 bases. Germline V gene data show CDR1 as MDHEN and CDR2 as SYDVKM. The CDR3 is 15 amino acids. V dropped 4 bases and J dropped 10; count of bases not matched to a gene: 11. As DNA, the CDR3 is TGTGCCAGCAGTTACGGGGCGGGAGGGCCAAAAGAGCAGTTCTTC. It is translated as CASSYGAGGPKEQFF.